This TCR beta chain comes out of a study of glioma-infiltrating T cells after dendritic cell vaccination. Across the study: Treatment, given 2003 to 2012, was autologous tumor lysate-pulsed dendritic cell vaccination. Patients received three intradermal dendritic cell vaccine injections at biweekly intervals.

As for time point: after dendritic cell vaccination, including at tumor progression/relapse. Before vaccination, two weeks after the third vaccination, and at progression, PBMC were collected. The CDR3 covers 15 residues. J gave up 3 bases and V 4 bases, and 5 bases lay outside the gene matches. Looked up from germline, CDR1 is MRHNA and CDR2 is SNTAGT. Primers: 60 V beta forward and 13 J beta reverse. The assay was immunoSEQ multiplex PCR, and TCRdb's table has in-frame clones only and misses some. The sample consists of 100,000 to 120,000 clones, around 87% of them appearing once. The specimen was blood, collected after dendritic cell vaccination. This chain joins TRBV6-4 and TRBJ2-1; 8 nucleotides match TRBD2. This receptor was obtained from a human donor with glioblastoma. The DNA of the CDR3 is TGTGCCAGCAGTGTCGAAGCGGGAGACTACAATGAGCAGTTCTTC. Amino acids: CASSVEAGDYNEQFF.